This is a list of T cell receptor beta chains from one sample in a study of blood T cell repertoires in COVID-19. Libraries were prepared by immunoSEQ multiplex PCR; TCRdb keeps only in-frame clonotypes and omits some of them. The sample consists of nearly 250,000 clones, roughly 82% of them appearing once. The sequenced material came from peripheral blood. The receptor source for this set is a woman older than 75 with COVID-19, enrolled during active disease. CDR3s include the opening cysteine and the closing phenylalanine or tryptophan. A D gene is named only where the DNA matches it firmly.

J	D	V	CDR3	DNA
TRBJ2-7	-	TRBV6-2/TRBV6-3	CASSYPLGHGSSYEQYF	TGTGCCAGCAGTTACCCCTTGGGACATGGAAGCTCCTACGAGCAGTACTTC
TRBJ1-2	-	TRBV7-2	CASSFSGSNYGYTF	TGTGCCAGCAGCTTCTCAGGATCGAACTATGGCTACACCTTC
TRBJ2-5	TRBD2	TRBV5-1	CASSRLAGEETQYF	TGCGCCAGCAGCAGACTAGCGGGGGAAGAGACCCAGTACTTC
TRBJ1-5	-	TRBV6-2/TRBV6-3	CASSYRAGGAEGNQPQHF	TGTGCCAGCAGTTACCGCGCTGGGGGGGCAGAAGGCAATCAGCCCCAGCATTTT
TRBJ2-2	-	TRBV5-1	CASSLVGEGTGELFF	TGCGCCAGCAGCTTGGTAGGGGAAGGCACCGGGGAGCTGTTTTTT
TRBJ2-2	-	TRBV4-2	CASSQNGAANTGELFF	TGTGCCAGCAGCCAAAATGGGGCCGCGAACACCGGGGAGCTGTTTTTT
TRBJ1-1	TRBD1	TRBV15	CATSGRTGPLNTEAFF	TGTGCCACCAGCGGACGGACAGGCCCTCTGAACACTGAAGCTTTCTTT
TRBJ1-1	TRBD1	TRBV12-3/TRBV12-4	CASGTADTEAFF	TGTGCCAGTGGGACAGCGGACACTGAAGCTTTCTTT
TRBJ1-6	-	TRBV6-1	CASSDPGGPLHF	TGTGCCAGCAGTGACCCTGGGGGGCCCCTCCACTTT
TRBJ1-1	-	TRBV12-3/TRBV12-4	CASTGEVTTEAFF	TGTGCCAGCACCGGGGAGGTCACCACTGAAGCTTTCTTT
TRBJ2-7	TRBD1	TRBV24-1	CATSDNRGASYEQYF	TGTGCCACCAGTGATAACAGGGGGGCCTCCTACGAGCAGTACTTC
TRBJ1-2	-	TRBV28	CASRSPGLGYGYTF	TGTGCCAGCAGATCACCAGGGTTGGGCTATGGCTACACCTTC
TRBJ2-2	TRBD1	TRBV5-6	CASSTPGQGKVGELFF	TGTGCCAGCAGCACACCGGGACAGGGCAAGGTCGGGGAGCTGTTTTTT
TRBJ1-5	-	TRBV6-5	CASSYSAGMGLRPQHF	TGTGCCAGCAGTTATAGTGCAGGGATGGGTTTGAGGCCCCAGCATTTT
TRBJ1-2	-	TRBV6-2/TRBV6-3	CASSNMPYGYTF	TGTGCCAGCAGCAACATGCCCTATGGCTACACCTTC